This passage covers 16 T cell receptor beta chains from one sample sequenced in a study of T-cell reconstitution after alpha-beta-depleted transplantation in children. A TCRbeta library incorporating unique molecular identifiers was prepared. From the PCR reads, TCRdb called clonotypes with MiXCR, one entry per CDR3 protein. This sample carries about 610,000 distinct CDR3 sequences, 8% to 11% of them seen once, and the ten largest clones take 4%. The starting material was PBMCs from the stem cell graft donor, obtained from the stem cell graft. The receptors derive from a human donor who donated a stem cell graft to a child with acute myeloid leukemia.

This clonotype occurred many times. The CDR3 nucleotides read TGTGCCAGCAGTTACCTTCCTGGTCGGGAGCTGTTTTTT. It is translated as CASSYLPGRELFF. The chain has TRBV6-5 and TRBJ2-2; D is ambiguous. The germline V gene encodes CDR1 MNHEY and CDR2 SVGAGI. V was cut by 2 bases and J by 9 bases, with 10 bases left in between. This CDR3 has 13 residues.

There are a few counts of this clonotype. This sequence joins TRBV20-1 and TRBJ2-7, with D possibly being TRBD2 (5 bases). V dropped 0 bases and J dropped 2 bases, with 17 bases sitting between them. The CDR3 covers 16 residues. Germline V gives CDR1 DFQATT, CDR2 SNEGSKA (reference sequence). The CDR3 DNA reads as TGCAGTGCTAGAGATCCGACGGGAACCATCGCCTACGAGCAGTACTTC. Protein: CSARDPTGTIAYEQYF.

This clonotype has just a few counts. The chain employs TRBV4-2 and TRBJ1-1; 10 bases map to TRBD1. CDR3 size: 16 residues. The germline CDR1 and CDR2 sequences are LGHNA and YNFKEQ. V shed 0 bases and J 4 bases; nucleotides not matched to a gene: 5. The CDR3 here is CASSQDRGQGSTEAFF. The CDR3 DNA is TGTGCCAGCAGCCAAGATCGGGGACAGGGGAGCACTGAAGCTTTCTTT.

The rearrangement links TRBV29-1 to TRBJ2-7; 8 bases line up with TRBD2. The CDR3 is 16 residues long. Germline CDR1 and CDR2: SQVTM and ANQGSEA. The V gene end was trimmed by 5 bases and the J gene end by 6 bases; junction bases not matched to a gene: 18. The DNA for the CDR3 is TGCAGCGTTCGGGGGGCGGGAGGTGGGATTGGGTTCGAGCAGTACTTC. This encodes CSVRGAGGGIGFEQYF.

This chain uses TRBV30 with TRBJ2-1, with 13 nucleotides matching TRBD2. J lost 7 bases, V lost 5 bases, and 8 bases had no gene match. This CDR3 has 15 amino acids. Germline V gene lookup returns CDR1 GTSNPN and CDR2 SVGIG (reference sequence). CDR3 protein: CAWDKGLAGRNEQFF. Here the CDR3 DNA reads TGTGCCTGGGACAAGGGACTAGCGGGAAGGAATGAGCAGTTCTTC.

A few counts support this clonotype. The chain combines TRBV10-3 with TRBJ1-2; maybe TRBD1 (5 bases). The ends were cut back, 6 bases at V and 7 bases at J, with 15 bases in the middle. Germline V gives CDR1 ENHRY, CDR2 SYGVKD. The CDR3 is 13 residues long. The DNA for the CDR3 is TGTGCCATCAGCCTACAGGTCGCGGGTGGCTACACCTTC. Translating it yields CAISLQVAGGYTF.

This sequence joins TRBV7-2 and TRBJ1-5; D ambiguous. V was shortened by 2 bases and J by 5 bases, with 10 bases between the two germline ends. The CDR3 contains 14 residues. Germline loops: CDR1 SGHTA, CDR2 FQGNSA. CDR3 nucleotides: TGTGCCAGCAGCTTACGAAGAGGAGATCAGCCCCAGCATTTT. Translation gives CASSLRRGDQPQHF.

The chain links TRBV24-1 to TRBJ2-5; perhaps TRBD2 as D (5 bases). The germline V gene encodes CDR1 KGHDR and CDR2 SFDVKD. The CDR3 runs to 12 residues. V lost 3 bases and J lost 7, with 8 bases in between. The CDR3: CATSDLAGTQYF. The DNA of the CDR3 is TGTGCCACCAGTGATCTAGCTGGGACCCAGTACTTC.

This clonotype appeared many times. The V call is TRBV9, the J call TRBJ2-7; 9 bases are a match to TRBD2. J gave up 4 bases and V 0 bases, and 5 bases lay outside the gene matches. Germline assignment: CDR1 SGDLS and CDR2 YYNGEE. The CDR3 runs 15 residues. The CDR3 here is CASSVEGTSRYEQYF. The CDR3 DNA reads TGTGCCAGCAGCGTAGAGGGGACTAGCCGATACGAGCAGTACTTC.

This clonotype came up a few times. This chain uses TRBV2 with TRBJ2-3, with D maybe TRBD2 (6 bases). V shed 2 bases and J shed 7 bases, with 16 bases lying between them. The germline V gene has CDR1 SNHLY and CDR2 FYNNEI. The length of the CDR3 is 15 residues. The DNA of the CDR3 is TGTGCCAGCAGTGAACAGGGAGGCAATTCCAATACGCAGTATTTT. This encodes CASSEQGGNSNTQYF.

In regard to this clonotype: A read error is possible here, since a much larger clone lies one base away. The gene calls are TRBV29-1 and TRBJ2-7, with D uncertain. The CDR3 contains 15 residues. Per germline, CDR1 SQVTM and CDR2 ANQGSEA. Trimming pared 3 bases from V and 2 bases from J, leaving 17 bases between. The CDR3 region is CSVDDYARGAYEQYF. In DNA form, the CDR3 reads TGCAGCGTTGACGATTATGCCCGAGGTGCCTACGAGCAGTACTTC.

For the CDR3, the DNA is TGTGCCAGCAGTTTATACCTAGGCCAGTTCGACGAGCAGTACTTC. This translates into CASSLYLGQFDEQYF. The chain has TRBV28 and TRBJ2-7; the D is unclear. The CDR3 has 15 amino acids. CDR1 and CDR2 (germline): MDHEN, SYDVKM. Trimming shortened V by 1 base and J by 5 bases, and 15 bases separated the two germline ends. The full variable domain, completed using reference TRBV28 and TRBJ2-7, is DVKVTQSSRYLVKRTGEKVFLECVQDMDHENMFWYRQDPGLGLRLIYFSYDVKMKEKGDIPEGYSVSREKKERFSLILESASTNQTSMYLCASSLYLGQFDEQYFGPGTRLTVT.

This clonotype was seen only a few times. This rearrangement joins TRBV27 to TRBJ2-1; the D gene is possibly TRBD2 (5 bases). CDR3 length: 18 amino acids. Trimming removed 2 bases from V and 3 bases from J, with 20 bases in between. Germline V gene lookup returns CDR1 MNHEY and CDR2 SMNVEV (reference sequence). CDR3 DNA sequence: TGTGCCAGCAGTTTAAGCCCTTCGGGGTTGGATGACTACAATGAGCAGTTCTTC. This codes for CASSLSPSGLDDYNEQFF.

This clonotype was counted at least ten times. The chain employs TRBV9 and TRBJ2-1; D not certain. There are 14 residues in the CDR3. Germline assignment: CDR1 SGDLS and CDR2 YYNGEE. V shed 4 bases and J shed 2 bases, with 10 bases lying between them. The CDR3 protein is CASSPDGAYNEQFF. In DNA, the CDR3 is TGTGCCAGCAGCCCGGACGGTGCCTACAATGAGCAGTTCTTC.

The CDR3 DNA is TGTGCCAGCAGTTTGGACAGGGGGAGTGTTGATACGCAGTATTTT. Translated: CASSLDRGSVDTQYF. The V gene is TRBV12-3 or TRBV12-4, the J gene TRBJ2-3, with 10 positions matching TRBD1. This CDR3 comprises 15 residues. Germline trimming cut 3 bases from V and 6 bases from J; bases unmatched to any gene: 6.

In DNA form, the CDR3 reads TGCGCCAGCAGCCGGACTAGCGGCCGTTGGGAGACCCAGTACTTC. The encoded protein is CASSRTSGRWETQYF. V gene TRBV5-1 combines with J gene TRBJ2-5; TRBD2 agrees at 10 bases. This CDR3 spans 15 amino acids. The ends lost 4 bases at V and 5 bases at J; junction bases unmatched: 8. Germline loops: CDR1 SGHRS, CDR2 YFSETQ.